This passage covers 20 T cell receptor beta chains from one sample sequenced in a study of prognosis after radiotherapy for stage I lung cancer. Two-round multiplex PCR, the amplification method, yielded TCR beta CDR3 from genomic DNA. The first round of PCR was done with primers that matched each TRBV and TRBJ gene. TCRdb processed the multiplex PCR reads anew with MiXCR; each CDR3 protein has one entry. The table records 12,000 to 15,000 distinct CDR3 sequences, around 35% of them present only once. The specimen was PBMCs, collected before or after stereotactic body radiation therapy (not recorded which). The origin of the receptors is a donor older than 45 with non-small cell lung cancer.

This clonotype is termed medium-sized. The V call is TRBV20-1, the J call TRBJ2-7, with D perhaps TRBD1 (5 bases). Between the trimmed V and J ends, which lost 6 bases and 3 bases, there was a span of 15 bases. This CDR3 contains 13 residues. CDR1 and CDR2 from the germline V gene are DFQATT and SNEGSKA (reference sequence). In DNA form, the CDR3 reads TGCAGTGCCAAGCAGGGTAGGGGCTACGAGCAGTACTTC. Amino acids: CSAKQGRGYEQYF.

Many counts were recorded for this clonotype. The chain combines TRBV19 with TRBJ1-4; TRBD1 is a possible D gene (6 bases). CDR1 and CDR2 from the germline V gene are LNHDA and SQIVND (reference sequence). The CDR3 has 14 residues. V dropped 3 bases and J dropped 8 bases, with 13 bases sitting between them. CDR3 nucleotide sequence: TGTGCCAGTAGTATCGGGGGCGCACCGGAAAAACTGTTTTTT. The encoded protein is CASSIGGAPEKLFF.

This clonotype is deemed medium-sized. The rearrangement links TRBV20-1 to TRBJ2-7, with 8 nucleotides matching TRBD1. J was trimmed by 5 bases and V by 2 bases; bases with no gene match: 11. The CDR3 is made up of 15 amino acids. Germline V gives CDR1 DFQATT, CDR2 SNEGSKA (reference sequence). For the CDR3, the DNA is TGCAGTGCTAGAAAGCCCACAGGGGGAAAGGACGAGCAGTACTTC. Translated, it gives CSARKPTGGKDEQYF.

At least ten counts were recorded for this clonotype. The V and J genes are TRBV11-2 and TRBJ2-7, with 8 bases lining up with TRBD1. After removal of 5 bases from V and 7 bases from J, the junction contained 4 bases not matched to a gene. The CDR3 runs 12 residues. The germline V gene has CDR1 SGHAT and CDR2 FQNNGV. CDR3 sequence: CASSPRGREQYF. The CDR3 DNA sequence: TGTGCCAGCAGCCCCAGGGGGCGAGAGCAGTACTTC. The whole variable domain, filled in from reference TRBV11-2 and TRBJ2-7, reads EAGVAQSPRYKIIEKRQSVAFWCNPISGHATLYWYQQILGQGPKLLIQFQNNGVVDDSQLPKDRFSAERLKGVDSTLKIQPAKLEDSAVYLCASSPRGREQYFGPGTRLTVT.

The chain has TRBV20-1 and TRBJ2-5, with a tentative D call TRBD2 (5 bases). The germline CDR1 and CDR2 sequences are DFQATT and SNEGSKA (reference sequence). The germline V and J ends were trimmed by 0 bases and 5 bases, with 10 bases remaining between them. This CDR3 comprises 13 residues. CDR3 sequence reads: CSAREFGVETQYF. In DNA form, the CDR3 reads TGCAGTGCTAGAGAGTTCGGGGTGGAGACCCAGTACTTC.

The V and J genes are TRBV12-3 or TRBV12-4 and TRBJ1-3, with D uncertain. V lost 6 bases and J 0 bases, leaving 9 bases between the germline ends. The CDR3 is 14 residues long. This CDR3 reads CASRHGYSGNTIYF. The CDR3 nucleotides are TGTGCCAGCAGGCACGGGTACTCTGGAAACACCATATATTTT.

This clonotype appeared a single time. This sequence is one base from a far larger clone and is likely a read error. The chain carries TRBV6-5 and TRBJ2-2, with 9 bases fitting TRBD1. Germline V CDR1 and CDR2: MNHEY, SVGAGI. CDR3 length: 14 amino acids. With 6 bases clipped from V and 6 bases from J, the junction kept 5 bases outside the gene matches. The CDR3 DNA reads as TGTGCCAGCAGAGATGGACAGGGGTCCGGGGAGCTGTTTTTT. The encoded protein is CASRDGQGSGELFF.

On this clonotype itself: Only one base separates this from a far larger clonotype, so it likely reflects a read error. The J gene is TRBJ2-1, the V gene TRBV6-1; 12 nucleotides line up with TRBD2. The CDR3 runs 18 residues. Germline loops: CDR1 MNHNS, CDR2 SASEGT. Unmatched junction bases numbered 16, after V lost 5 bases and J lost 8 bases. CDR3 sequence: CASSTGTSGSGGADEQFF. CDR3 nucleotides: TGTGCCAGCAGTACCGGGACTAGCGGGTCCGGGGGGGCGGATGAGCAGTTCTTC.

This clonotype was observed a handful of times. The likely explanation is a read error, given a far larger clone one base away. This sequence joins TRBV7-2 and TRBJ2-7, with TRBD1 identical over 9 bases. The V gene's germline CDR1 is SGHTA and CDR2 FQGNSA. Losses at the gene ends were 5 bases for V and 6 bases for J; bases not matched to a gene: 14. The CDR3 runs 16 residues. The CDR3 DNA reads TGTGCCAGCAGCGTCCATAGGGGACAGGGTATATCCGAGCAGTACTTC. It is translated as CASSVHRGQGISEQYF.

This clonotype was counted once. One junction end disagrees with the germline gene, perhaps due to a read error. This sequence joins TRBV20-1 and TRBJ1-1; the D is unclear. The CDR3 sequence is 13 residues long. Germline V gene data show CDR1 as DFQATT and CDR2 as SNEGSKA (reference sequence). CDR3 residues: CSARPPRETEAFF. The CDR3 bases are TGCAGCGCTAGACCACCCCGGGAGACTGAAGCTTTCTTT.

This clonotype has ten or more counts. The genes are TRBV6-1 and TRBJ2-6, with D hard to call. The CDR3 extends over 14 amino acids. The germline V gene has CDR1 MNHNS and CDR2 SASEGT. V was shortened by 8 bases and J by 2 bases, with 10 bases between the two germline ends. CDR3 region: CASADLAGANVLTF. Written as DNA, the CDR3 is TGTGCCAGCGCAGACTTGGCTGGGGCCAACGTCCTGACTTTC.

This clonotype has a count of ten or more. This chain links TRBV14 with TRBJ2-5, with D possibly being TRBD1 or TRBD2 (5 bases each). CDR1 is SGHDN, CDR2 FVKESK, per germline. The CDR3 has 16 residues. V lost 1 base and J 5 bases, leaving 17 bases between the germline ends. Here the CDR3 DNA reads TGTGCCAGCAGCCAAGGGGGGATCAATATCTTGGAGACCCAGTACTTC. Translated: CASSQGGINILETQYF.

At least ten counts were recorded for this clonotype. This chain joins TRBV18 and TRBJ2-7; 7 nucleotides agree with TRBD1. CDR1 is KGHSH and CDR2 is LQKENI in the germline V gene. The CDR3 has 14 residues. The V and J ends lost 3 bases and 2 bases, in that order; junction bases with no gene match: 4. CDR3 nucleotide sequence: TGTGCCAGCTCACCTAGACAGGGTACCTACGAGCAGTACTTC. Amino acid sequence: CASSPRQGTYEQYF.

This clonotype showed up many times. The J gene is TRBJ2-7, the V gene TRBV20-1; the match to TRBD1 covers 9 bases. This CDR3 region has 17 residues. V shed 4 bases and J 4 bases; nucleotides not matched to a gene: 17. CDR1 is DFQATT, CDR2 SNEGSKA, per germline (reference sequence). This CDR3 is CSAMSLTRQGVVYEQYF. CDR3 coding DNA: TGCAGTGCTATGAGTCTAACCCGACAGGGGGTTGTGTACGAGCAGTACTTC.

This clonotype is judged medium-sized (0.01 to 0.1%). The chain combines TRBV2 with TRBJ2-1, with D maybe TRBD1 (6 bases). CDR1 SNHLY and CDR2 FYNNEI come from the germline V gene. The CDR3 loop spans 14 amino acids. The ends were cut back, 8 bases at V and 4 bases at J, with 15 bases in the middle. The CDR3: CASGLMTGYNEQFF. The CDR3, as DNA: TGTGCCAGCGGATTGATGACAGGATACAATGAGCAGTTCTTC.

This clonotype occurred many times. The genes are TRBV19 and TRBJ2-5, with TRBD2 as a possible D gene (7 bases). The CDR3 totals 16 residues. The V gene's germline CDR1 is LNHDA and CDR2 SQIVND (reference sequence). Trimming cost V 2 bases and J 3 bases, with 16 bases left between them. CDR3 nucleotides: TGTGCCAGTAGTATATCGGGGGGCCCGAGGGAAGAGACCCAGTACTTC. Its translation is CASSISGGPREETQYF.

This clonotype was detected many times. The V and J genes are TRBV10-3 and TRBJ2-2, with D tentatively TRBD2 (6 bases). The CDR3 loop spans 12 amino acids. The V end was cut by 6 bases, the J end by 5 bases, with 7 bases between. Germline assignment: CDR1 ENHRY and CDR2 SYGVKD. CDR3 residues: CAIRGGTGELFF. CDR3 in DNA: TGTGCCATCAGGGGGGGAACCGGGGAGCTGTTTTTT.

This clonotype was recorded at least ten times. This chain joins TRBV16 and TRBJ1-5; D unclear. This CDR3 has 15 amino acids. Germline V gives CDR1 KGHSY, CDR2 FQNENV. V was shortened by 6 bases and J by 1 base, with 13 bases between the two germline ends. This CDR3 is CASSSPGVSNQPQHF. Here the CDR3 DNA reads TGTGCCAGCAGTTCCCCGGGAGTAAGCAATCAGCCCCAGCATTTT. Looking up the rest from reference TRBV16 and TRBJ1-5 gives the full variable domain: GEEVAQTPKHLVRGEGQKAKLYCAPIKGHSYVFWYQQVLKNEFKFLISFQNENVFDETGMPKERFSAKCLPNSPCSLEIQATKLEDSAVYFCASSSPGVSNQPQHFGDGTRLSIL.

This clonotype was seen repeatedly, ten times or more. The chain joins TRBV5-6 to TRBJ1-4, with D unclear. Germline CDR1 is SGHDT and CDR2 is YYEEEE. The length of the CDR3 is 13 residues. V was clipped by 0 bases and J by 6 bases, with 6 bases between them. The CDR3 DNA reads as TGTGCCAGCAGCTTGGGGACTTATGAAAAACTGTTTTTT. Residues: CASSLGTYEKLFF.

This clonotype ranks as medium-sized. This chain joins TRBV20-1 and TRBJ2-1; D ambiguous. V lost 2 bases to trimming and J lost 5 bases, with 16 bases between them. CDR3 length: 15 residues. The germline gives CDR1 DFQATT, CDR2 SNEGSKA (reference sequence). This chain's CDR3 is CSARRGTDLNNEQFF. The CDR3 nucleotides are TGCAGTGCTAGACGAGGAACAGATTTAAACAATGAGCAGTTCTTC.